The 3 T cell receptor beta chains reported below all come from one sample, sequenced in a study of blood T cell repertoires in COVID-19. Produced via immunoSEQ multiplex PCR; TCRdb's table is partial and in-frame only. The data hold tens of thousands of clones, with about four fifths observed a single time. The source material was peripheral blood. All receptors derive from a man aged 65 to 79 with COVID-19, enrolled during active disease.

CDR3 nucleotide sequence: TGTGCCAGCAGCCAAGAACCCAGGCTGGATGAAAAACTGTTTTTT. Translating gives CASSQEPRLDEKLFF. The chain combines TRBV3-1 (or the pseudogene TRBV3-2) with TRBJ1-4, with D unresolved. Germline lookup yields CDR1 LGHDT and CDR2 YNNKEL (reference sequence). Trimming shortened V by 0 bases and J by 6 bases, and 11 bases separated the two germline ends. This CDR3 has 15 residues.

The table lists this clone with a few counts. The chain couples TRBV5-6 to TRBJ2-5; D remains unclear. Germline V lookup: CDR1 SGHDT, CDR2 YYEEEE. Trimming removed 3 bases from V and 0 bases from J, with 9 bases in between. The CDR3 covers 14 residues. The CDR3 here is CASSSGRNQETQYF. The CDR3 region has the DNA TGTGCCAGCAGCTCAGGCCGGAACCAAGAGACCCAGTACTTC.

J is TRBJ2-5 and V is TRBV15, with TRBD2 matching 7 bases. CDR1 is LNHNV, CDR2 YYDKDF, per germline (reference sequence). V lost 1 base, J lost 6 bases, and 8 bases stayed unmatched. CDR3 length: 15 amino acids. CDR3 DNA sequence: TGTGCCACCAGCAGAGTACTCGGGGGAGGGCAGACCCAGTACTTC. This gives the protein CATSRVLGGGQTQYF.